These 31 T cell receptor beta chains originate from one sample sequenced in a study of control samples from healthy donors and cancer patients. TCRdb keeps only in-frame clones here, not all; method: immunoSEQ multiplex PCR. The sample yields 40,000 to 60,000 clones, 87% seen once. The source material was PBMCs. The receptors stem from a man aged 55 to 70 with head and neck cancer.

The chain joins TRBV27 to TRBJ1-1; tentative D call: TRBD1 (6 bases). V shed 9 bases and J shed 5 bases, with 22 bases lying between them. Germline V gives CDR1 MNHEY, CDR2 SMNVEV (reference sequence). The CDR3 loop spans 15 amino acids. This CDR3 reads CASFRAGVSKTEAFF. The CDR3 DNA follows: TGTGCCAGTTTTCGGGCAGGGGTTAGCAAGACTGAAGCTTTCTTT.

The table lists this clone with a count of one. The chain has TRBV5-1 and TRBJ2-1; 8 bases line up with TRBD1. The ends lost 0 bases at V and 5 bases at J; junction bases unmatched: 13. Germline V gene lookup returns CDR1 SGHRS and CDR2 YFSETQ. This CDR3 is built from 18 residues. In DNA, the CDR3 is TGCGCCAGCAGCTTGGCCCGTCGACAGGGGATCGTCCACAATGAGCAGTTCTTC. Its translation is CASSLARRQGIVHNEQFF.

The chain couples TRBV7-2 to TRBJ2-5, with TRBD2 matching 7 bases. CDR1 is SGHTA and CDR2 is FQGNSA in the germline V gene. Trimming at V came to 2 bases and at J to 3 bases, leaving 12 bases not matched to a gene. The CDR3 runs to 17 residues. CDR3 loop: CASSLSPQLAPKETQYF. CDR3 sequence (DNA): TGTGCCAGCAGCTTATCCCCACAACTAGCGCCAAAAGAGACCCAGTACTTC.

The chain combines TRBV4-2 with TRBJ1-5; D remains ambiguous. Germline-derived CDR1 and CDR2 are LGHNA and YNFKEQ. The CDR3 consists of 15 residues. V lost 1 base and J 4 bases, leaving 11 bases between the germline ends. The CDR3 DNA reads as TGTGCCAGCAGCCAAGGGCCCGAAGAGAATCAGCCCCAGCATTTT. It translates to CASSQGPEENQPQHF.

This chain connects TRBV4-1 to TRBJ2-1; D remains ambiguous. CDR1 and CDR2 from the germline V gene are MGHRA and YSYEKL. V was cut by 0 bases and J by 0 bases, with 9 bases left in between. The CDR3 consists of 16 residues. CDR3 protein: CASSQDWASSYNEQFF. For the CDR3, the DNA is TGCGCCAGCAGCCAAGATTGGGCGAGCTCCTACAATGAGCAGTTCTTC.

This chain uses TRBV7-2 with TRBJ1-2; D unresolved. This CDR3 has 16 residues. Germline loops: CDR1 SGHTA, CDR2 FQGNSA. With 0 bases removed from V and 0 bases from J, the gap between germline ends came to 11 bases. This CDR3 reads CASSLAGTQANYGYTF. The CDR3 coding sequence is TGTGCCAGCAGCTTAGCGGGAACTCAAGCTAACTATGGCTACACCTTC.

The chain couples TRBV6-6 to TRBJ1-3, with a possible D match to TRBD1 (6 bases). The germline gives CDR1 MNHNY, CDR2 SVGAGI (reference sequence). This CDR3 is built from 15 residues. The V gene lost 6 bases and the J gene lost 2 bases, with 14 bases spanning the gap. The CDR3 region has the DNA TGTGCCAGCAGCCTAGGGGGGGGGACTGGAAACACCATATATTTT. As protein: CASSLGGGTGNTIYF.

The chain's CDR3 is CASSPPRWGATEAFF. The CDR3 DNA follows: TGTGCCAGCAGCCCACCCCGCTGGGGTGCCACTGAAGCTTTCTTT. The chain links TRBV7-9 to TRBJ1-1; D gene uncertain. CDR1 and CDR2 (germline): SEHNR, FQNEAQ (reference sequence). The length of the CDR3 is 15 residues. The ends were cut back, 5 bases at V and 4 bases at J, with 17 bases in the middle.

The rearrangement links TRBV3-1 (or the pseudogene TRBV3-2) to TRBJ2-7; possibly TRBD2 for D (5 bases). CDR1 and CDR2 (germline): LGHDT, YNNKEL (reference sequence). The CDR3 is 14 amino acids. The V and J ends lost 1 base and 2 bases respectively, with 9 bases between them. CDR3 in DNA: TGTGCCAGCAGCCAAGTTCCGGGGACCTACGAGCAGTACTTC. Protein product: CASSQVPGTYEQYF.

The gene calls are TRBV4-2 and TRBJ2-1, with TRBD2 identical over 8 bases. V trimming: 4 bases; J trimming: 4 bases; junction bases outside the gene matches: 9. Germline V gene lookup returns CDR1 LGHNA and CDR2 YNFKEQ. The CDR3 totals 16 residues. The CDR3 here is CASSPRGGTKYNEQFF. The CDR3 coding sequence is TGTGCCAGCAGCCCCCGGGGGGGAACGAAATACAATGAGCAGTTCTTC.

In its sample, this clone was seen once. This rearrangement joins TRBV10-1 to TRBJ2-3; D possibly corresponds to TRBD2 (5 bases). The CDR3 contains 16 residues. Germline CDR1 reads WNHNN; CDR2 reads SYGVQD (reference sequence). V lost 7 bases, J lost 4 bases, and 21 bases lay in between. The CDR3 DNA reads TGCGCCAGCAAGCGACCAGGACTGTGGGTCCCAGATACGCAGTATTTT. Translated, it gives CASKRPGLWVPDTQYF.

This chain's CDR3 is CASSGPQETQYF. Here the CDR3 DNA reads TGTGCCAGCAGCGGCCCCCAAGAGACCCAGTACTTC. The chain is built from TRBV9 and TRBJ2-5; no definite D call. V was cut by 3 bases and J by 1 base, with 4 bases left in between. Germline assignment: CDR1 SGDLS and CDR2 YYNGEE. This CDR3 contains 12 residues.

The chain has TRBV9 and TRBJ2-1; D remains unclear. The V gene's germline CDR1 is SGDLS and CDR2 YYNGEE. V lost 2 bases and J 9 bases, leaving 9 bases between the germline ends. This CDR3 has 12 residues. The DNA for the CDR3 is TGTGCCAGCAGCGTTCCGGCTGGTGAGCAGTTCTTC. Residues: CASSVPAGEQFF.

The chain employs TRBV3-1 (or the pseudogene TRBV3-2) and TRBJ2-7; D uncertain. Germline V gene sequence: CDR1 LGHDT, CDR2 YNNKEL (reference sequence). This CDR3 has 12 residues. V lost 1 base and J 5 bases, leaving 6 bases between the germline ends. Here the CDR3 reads CASSQASNEQYF. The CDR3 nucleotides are TGTGCCAGCAGCCAAGCCTCAAACGAGCAGTACTTC.

CDR3 sequence: CASSPADLSRGTEAFF. CDR3 bases: TGTGCCAGCAGTCCCGCGGACTTATCCCGGGGGACTGAAGCTTTCTTT. V and J are TRBV28 and TRBJ1-1; D possibly corresponds to TRBD1 (5 bases). In germline, CDR1 is MDHEN, CDR2 SYDVKM. The CDR3 runs 16 residues. Trimming took off 5 bases at V and 5 bases at J, with 21 bases between the two ends.

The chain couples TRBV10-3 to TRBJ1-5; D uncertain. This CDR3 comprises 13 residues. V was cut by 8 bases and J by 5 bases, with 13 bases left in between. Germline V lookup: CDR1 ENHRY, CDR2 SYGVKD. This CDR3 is CAIASGEDQPQHF. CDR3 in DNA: TGTGCCATCGCTTCCGGGGAGGATCAGCCCCAGCATTTT.

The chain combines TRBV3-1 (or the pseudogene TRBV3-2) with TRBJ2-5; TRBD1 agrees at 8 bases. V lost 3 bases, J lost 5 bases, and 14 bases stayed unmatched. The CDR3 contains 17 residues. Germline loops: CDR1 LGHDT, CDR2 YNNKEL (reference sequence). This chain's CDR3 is CASSQGGRTGSEETQYF. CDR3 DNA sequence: TGTGCCAGCAGCCAGGGGGGACGGACAGGGTCTGAGGAGACCCAGTACTTC.

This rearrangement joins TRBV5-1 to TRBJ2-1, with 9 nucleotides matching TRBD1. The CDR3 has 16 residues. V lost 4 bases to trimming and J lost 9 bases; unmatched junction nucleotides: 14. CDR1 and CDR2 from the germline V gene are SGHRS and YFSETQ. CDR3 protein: CASSRGLRDRDGEQFF. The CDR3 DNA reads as TGCGCCAGCAGCCGCGGCCTCCGGGACAGGGACGGTGAGCAGTTCTTC.

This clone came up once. The CDR3 nucleotides are TGTGCCAGCAGAGTGGGCGGGGGGGCTTTTGCATCATACAATGAGCAGTTCTTC. Protein: CASRVGGGAFASYNEQFF. The rearrangement uses TRBV28 and TRBJ2-1; 9 bases are shared with TRBD2. This CDR3 contains 18 residues. Germline lookup yields CDR1 MDHEN and CDR2 SYDVKM. V shed 6 bases and J 4 bases; nucleotides not matched to a gene: 16.

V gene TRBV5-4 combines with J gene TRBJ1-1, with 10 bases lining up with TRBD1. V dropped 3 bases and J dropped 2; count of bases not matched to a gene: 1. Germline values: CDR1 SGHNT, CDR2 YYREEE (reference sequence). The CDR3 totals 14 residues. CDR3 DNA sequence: TGTGCCAGCAGCTGGACAGGGGGTAACACTGAAGCTTTCTTT. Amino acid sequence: CASSWTGGNTEAFF.

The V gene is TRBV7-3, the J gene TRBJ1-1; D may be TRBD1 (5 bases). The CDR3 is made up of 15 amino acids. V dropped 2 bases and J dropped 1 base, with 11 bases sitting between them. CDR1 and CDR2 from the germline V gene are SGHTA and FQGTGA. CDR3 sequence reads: CASSLVRGSNTEAFF. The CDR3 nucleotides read TGTGCCAGCAGCTTAGTCCGGGGGTCGAACACTGAAGCTTTCTTT.

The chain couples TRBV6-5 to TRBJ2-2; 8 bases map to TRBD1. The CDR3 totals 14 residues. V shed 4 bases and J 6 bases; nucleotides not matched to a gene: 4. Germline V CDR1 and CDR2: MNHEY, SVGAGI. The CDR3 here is CASSLTGAAGELFF. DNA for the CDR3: TGTGCCAGCAGTTTGACAGGGGCTGCCGGGGAGCTGTTTTTT.

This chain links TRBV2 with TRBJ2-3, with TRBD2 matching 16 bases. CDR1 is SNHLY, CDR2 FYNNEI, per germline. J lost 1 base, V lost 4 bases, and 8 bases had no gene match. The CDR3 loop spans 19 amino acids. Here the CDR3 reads CASSGGTSGGATGTDTQYF. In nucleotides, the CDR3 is TGTGCCAGCAGTGGCGGGACTAGCGGGGGGGCCACTGGCACAGATACGCAGTATTTT. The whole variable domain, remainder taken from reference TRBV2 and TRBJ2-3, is EPEVTQTPSHQVTQMGQEVILRCVPISNHLYFYWYRQILGQKVEFLVSFYNNEISEKSEIFDDQFSVERPDGSNFTLKIRSTKLEDSAMYFCASSGGTSGGATGTDTQYFGPGTRLTVL.

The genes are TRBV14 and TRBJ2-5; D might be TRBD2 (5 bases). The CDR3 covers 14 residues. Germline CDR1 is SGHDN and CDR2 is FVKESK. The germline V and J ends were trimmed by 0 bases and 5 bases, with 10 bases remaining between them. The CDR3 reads CASSQEGWRETQYF. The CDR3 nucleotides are TGTGCCAGCAGCCAAGAGGGGTGGAGGGAGACCCAGTACTTC.

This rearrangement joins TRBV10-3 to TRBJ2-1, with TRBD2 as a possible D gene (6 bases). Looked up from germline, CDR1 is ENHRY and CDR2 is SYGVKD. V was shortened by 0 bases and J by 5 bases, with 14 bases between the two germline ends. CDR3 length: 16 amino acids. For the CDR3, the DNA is TGTGCCATCAGTGAGTCGATCGGGACTCGAAACAATGAGCAGTTCTTC. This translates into CAISESIGTRNNEQFF.

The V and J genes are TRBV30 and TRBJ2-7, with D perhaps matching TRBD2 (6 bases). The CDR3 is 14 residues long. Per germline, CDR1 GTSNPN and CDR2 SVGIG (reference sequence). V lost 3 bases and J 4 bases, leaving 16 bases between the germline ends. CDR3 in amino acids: CAWSRGLALYEQYF. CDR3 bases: TGTGCCTGGAGCAGAGGGCTAGCGCTATACGAGCAGTACTTC.

In DNA, the CDR3 is TGCAGCGTTCCACAGGGAGCTGGGGCCAACGTCCTGACTTTC. It specifies CSVPQGAGANVLTF. The chain links TRBV29-1 to TRBJ2-6; a weak D match, TRBD1 (6 bases). This CDR3 is 14 amino acids long. Germline V gene sequence: CDR1 SQVTM, CDR2 ANQGSEA. Trimming pared 5 bases from V and 2 bases from J, leaving 10 bases between.

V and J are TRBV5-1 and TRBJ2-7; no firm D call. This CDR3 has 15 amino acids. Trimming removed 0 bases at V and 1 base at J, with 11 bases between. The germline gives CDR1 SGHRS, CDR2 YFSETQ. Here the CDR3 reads CASSLVPVTSYEQYF. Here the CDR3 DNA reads TGCGCCAGCAGCTTGGTGCCAGTAACATCCTACGAGCAGTACTTC.

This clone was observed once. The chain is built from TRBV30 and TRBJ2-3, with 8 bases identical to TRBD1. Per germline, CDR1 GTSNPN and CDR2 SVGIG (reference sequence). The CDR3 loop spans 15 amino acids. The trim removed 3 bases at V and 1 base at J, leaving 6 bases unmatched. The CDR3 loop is CAWRRQGARTDTQYF. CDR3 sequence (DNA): TGTGCCTGGAGACGCCAGGGGGCGCGCACAGATACGCAGTATTTT.

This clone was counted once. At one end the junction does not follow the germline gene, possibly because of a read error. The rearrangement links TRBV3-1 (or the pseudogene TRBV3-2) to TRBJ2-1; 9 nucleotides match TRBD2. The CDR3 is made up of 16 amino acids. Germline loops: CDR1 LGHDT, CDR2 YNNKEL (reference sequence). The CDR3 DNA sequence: TGCGCCAGCAGCCGGGGGACTCGCGGGGGGGGGAATGAGCAGTTCTTC. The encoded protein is CASSRGTRGGGNEQFF.

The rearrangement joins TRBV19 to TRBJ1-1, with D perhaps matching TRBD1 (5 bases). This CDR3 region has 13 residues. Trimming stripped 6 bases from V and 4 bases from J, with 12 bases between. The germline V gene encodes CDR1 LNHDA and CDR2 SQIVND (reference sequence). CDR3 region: CASRQGRGTEAFF. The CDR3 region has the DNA TGTGCCAGTAGGCAGGGTAGGGGCACTGAAGCTTTCTTT.